These 21 T cell receptor beta chains were all obtained from the same sample, sequenced in a study of T cell responses to AZD1222 COVID-19 vaccine. Clones were sequenced by immunoSEQ multiplex PCR, and TCRdb holds only the in-frame ones, with some missing. Found here are about 90,000 clones, 88% of them singletons; the top ten hold around 15%. The sequenced sample was peripheral blood, obtained on day 0 of AZD1222 vaccination. The receptor source for this set is an adult in good health.

V gene TRBV6-5 combines with J gene TRBJ1-2; the D gene is possibly TRBD1 (5 bases). The CDR3 is made up of 13 amino acids. From germline, CDR1 is MNHEY and CDR2 SVGAGI. The V end was cut by 4 bases, the J end by 7 bases, with 13 bases between. Here the CDR3 reads CASSSGATSGYTF. In DNA form, the CDR3 reads TGTGCCAGCAGTTCCGGGGCTACGAGTGGCTACACCTTC.

This clone showed up just a few times. The chain couples TRBV7-9 to TRBJ2-1; TRBD1 aligns across 7 bases. V was pared by 4 bases and J by 7 bases, with 7 bases of the junction left unmatched. CDR3 length equals 14 residues. CDR1 and CDR2 from the germline V gene are SEHNR and FQNEAQ (reference sequence). CDR3 nucleotide sequence: TGTGCCAGCAGCTCCTACAGGGGTAGGAATGAGCAGTTCTTC. Translation: CASSSYRGRNEQFF.

This clone was recorded only once. J is TRBJ1-1 and V is TRBV29-1; 9 positions match TRBD1. CDR1 and CDR2 (germline): SQVTM, ANQGSEA. Unmatched junction bases numbered 14, after V lost 5 bases and J lost 4 bases. The CDR3 has 16 residues. DNA for the CDR3: TGCAGCGTTACCTCCACAGGGGGCGTTTGGAGCACTGAAGCTTTCTTT. The encoded protein is CSVTSTGGVWSTEAFF.

V usage is TRBV28 and J usage is TRBJ2-1; 7 bases are shared with TRBD2. Germline lookup yields CDR1 MDHEN and CDR2 SYDVKM. Trimming removed 5 bases from V and 2 bases from J; junction bases left unmatched: 9. The CDR3 spans 16 residues. The CDR3 nucleotides are TGTGCCAGCAGTACCTATTCTAGCGGCACCTACAATGAGCAGTTCTTC. Its translation: CASSTYSSGTYNEQFF.

This chain joins TRBV5-6 and TRBJ2-1; the D gene is possibly TRBD1 (5 bases). The CDR3 consists of 12 residues. V shed 2 bases and J shed 15 bases, with 15 bases lying between them. The germline gives CDR1 SGHDT, CDR2 YYEEEE. The CDR3 region is CASSFQGFLRFF. The CDR3 DNA reads as TGTGCCAGCAGCTTTCAGGGCTTTTTAAGGTTCTTC.

This clone appeared once. The chain joins TRBV28 to TRBJ1-4; 9 nucleotides agree with TRBD1. This CDR3 is 16 amino acids long. The J segment lost 5 bases and the V segment lost 3 bases, leaving 7 bases of the junction unmatched. Germline V CDR1 and CDR2: MDHEN, SYDVKM. The CDR3 loop is CASSFRGQGVNEKLFF. Written as DNA, the CDR3 is TGTGCCAGCAGTTTCAGGGGACAGGGAGTGAATGAAAAACTGTTTTTT.

V is TRBV9 and J is TRBJ2-3, with TRBD2 as a possible D gene (6 bases). The CDR3 covers 14 residues. V was shortened by 0 bases and J by 2 bases, with 7 bases between the two germline ends. Looked up from germline, CDR1 is SGDLS and CDR2 is YYNGEE. CDR3 residues: CASSVADYTDTQYF. In DNA form, the CDR3 reads TGTGCCAGCAGCGTAGCGGACTACACAGATACGCAGTATTTT.

This clone was seen once. This sequence joins TRBV29-1 and TRBJ1-1; D gene ambiguous. The V end lost 7 bases, the J end lost 2 bases, and 14 bases lay between the germline ends. The germline V gene has CDR1 SQVTM and CDR2 ANQGSEA. There are 13 residues in the CDR3. As DNA, the CDR3 is TGCAGCGCTGAGGACGGAAAAAACACTGAAGCTTTCTTT. Encoded protein: CSAEDGKNTEAFF.

The table lists this clone with a count of one. This chain uses TRBV5-1 with TRBJ1-1, with TRBD1 as a possible D gene (6 bases). V lost 4 bases, J lost 5 bases, and 9 bases lay in between. The germline V gene has CDR1 SGHRS and CDR2 YFSETQ. CDR3 length: 12 amino acids. The CDR3 loop is CASSPRGTEAFF. The CDR3 coding sequence is TGCGCCAGCAGCCCCAGGGGTACTGAAGCTTTCTTT.

The gene calls are TRBV28 and TRBJ2-7; D remains ambiguous. V dropped 3 bases and J dropped 2 bases, with 8 bases sitting between them. The CDR3 has 13 amino acids. The V gene's germline CDR1 is MDHEN and CDR2 SYDVKM. CDR3 coding DNA: TGTGCCAGCAGTTTTGTGGCTACCTACGAGCAGTACTTC. Its protein product is CASSFVATYEQYF.

V usage is TRBV11-2 and J usage is TRBJ2-7; D may be TRBD1 (6 bases). This CDR3 contains 13 residues. V lost 5 bases to trimming and J lost 6 bases, with 14 bases between them. Germline CDR1 SGHAT, CDR2 FQNNGV. The CDR3 spells CASSPDYRAEQYF. CDR3 bases: TGTGCCAGCAGCCCAGATTACAGGGCCGAGCAGTACTTC.

The V call is TRBV9, the J call TRBJ1-5, with D possibly matching TRBD1 (5 bases). There are 15 residues in the CDR3. V was shortened by 4 bases and J by 1 base, with 12 bases between the two germline ends. From germline, CDR1 is SGDLS and CDR2 YYNGEE. Here the CDR3 DNA reads TGTGCCAGCAGCAACGGGGACGTAAGCAATCAGCCCCAGCATTTT. Encoded protein: CASSNGDVSNQPQHF.

The CDR3 DNA reads TGTGCCAGCTCACCGGGGCTTGTGAGCGCGCAAGAGACCCAGTACTTC. This translates into CASSPGLVSAQETQYF. This sequence joins TRBV18 and TRBJ2-5, with TRBD1 as a possible D gene (5 bases). The length of the CDR3 is 16 residues. Between the trimmed V and J ends, which lost 3 bases and 2 bases, there was a span of 16 bases. Germline V gives CDR1 KGHSH, CDR2 LQKENI.

V gene TRBV11-2 combines with J gene TRBJ2-1; D could derive from TRBD1 or TRBD2 (6 bases each). CDR1 and CDR2 (germline): SGHAT, FQNNGV. The CDR3 length is 17 residues. V shed 0 bases and J shed 4 bases, with 16 bases lying between them. Here the CDR3 DNA reads TGTGCCAGCAGCTTAGATCGCGGTGGGGGGCGGTACAATGAGCAGTTCTTC. Its protein is CASSLDRGGGRYNEQFF. Using reference TRBV11-2 and TRBJ2-1 for the parts outside the CDR3, the full variable domain is EAGVAQSPRYKIIEKRQSVAFWCNPISGHATLYWYQQILGQGPKLLIQFQNNGVVDDSQLPKDRFSAERLKGVDSTLKIQPAKLEDSAVYLCASSLDRGGGRYNEQFFGPGTRLTVL.

The chain employs TRBV19 and TRBJ1-5; 11 bases agree with TRBD1. Per the germline V gene, CDR1 is LNHDA and CDR2 is SQIVND (reference sequence). Losses at the gene ends were 8 bases for V and 5 bases for J; bases not matched to a gene: 5. This CDR3 is built from 14 residues. The CDR3: CASGTGGKDQPQHF. CDR3 in DNA: TGTGCCAGTGGGACAGGGGGGAAGGATCAGCCCCAGCATTTT.

This chain uses TRBV18 with TRBJ1-5; D is unclear. Looked up from germline, CDR1 is KGHSH and CDR2 is LQKENI. This CDR3 region has 15 residues. The V end was cut by 1 base, the J end by 6 bases, with 13 bases between. CDR3 in DNA: TGTGCCAGCTCACCACAGGGAGGGTCTTTTCAGCCCCAGCATTTT. Its protein is CASSPQGGSFQPQHF.

This chain connects TRBV19 to TRBJ1-4; 9 bases match TRBD1. The CDR3 loop spans 14 amino acids. Looked up from germline, CDR1 is LNHDA and CDR2 is SQIVND (reference sequence). V shed 5 bases, J shed 7 bases, and the junction held 5 bases outside the gene matches. CDR3 amino acids: CASSHRGRVEKLFF. Written as DNA, the CDR3 is TGTGCCAGTAGTCACAGGGGGCGCGTTGAAAAACTGTTTTTT.

The chain joins TRBV6-5 to TRBJ2-6; D unresolved. This CDR3 is 14 amino acids long. Trimming cost V 7 bases and J 1 base, with 8 bases left between them. Germline V lookup: CDR1 MNHEY, CDR2 SVGAGI. The CDR3 reads CASNDNSGANVLTF. As DNA, the CDR3 is TGTGCCAGCAACGACAATTCTGGGGCCAACGTCCTGACTTTC.

The chain is built from TRBV30 and TRBJ1-1, with D unclear. The CDR3 loop spans 11 amino acids. Trimming removed 5 bases from V and 3 bases from J, with 7 bases in between. Looked up from germline, CDR1 is GTSNPN and CDR2 is SVGIG (reference sequence). The CDR3 here is CAWGTDTEAFF. The CDR3 coding sequence is TGTGCCTGGGGCACGGACACTGAAGCTTTCTTT.

The chain recombines TRBV5-4 with TRBJ2-1; possible D gene TRBD2, 5 bases. This CDR3 is built from 13 residues. Germline lookup yields CDR1 SGHNT and CDR2 YYREEE (reference sequence). V was clipped by 2 bases and J by 13 bases, with 16 bases between them. The CDR3 here is CASSFENSPGQFF. For the CDR3, the DNA is TGTGCCAGCAGCTTCGAGAACAGCCCGGGACAGTTCTTC. The complete variable domain, with remaining parts taken from reference TRBV5-4 and TRBJ2-1, reads ETGVTQSPTHLIKTRGQQVTLRCSSQSGHNTVSWYQQALGQGPQFIFQYYREEENGRGNFPPRFSGLQFPNYSSELNVNALELDDSALYLCASSFENSPGQFFGPGTRLTVL.

J is TRBJ2-7 and V is TRBV27, with 15 nucleotides matching TRBD2. CDR1 and CDR2 from the germline V gene are MNHEY and SMNVEV (reference sequence). CDR3 length: 17 residues. Trimming removed 3 bases from V and 1 base from J; junction bases left unmatched: 4. The CDR3 DNA reads as TGTGCCAGCAGTTTCTCGGGGACTAGCGGGGGGTCCTACGAGCAGTACTTC. Residues: CASSFSGTSGGSYEQYF.